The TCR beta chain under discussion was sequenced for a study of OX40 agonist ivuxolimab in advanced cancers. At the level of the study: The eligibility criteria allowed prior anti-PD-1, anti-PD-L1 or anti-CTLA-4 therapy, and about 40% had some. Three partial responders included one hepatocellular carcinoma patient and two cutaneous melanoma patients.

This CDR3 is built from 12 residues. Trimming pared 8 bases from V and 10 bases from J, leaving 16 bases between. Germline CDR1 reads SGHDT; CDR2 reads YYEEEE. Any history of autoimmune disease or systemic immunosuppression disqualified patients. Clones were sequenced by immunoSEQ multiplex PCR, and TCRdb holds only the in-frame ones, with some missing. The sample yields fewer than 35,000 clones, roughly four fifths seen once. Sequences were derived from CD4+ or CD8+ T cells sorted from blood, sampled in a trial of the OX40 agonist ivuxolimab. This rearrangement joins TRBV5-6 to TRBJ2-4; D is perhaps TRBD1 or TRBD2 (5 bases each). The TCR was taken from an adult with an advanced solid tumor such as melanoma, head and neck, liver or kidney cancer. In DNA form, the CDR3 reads TGTGCCAGTCGGGGCAGGGCATGGATTCAGTACTTC. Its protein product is CASRGRAWIQYF.